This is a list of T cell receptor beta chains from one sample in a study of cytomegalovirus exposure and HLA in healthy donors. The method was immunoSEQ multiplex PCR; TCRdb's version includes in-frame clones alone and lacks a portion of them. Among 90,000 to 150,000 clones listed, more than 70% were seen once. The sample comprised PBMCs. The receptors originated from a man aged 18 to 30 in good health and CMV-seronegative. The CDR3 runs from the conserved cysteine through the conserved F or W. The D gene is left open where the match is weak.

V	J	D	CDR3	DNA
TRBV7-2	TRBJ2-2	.	CASSLRGGWSGELFF	TGTGCCAGCAGCTTACGCGGGGGCTGGTCCGGGGAGCTGTTTTTT
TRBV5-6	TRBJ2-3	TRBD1	CASRNRQGLHTDTQYF	TGTGCCAGCAGAAACCGACAGGGTCTACACACAGATACGCAGTATTTT
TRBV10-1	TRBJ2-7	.	CASSEGQRDDLSYEQYF	TGCGCCAGCAGTGAGGGGCAGAGAGACGATCTCTCCTACGAGCAGTACTTC
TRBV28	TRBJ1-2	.	CAILVGNPGYTF	TGTGCCATTCTAGTGGGTAACCCTGGCTACACCTTC
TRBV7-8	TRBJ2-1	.	CASSSGSGAYNEQFF	TGTGCCAGCAGCTCAGGATCAGGTGCCTACAATGAGCAGTTCTTC
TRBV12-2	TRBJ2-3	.	CASRFLSDLAADTQYF	TGTGCAAGTCGCTTTCTCTCCGACCTAGCGGCAGATACGCAGTATTTT
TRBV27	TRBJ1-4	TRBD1	CASSSTGRYEKLFF	TGTGCCAGCAGCTCGACAGGGCGGTATGAAAAACTGTTTTTT
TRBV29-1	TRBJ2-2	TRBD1	CSARDSGELFF	TGCAGCGCAAGGGACAGCGGGGAGCTGTTTTTT
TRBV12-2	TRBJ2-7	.	CASRLVEMRLAGFNEQYF	TGTGCAAGTCGCTTAGTAGAAATGCGACTAGCGGGATTCAACGAGCAGTACTTC
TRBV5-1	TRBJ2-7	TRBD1	CASSTGTGVYEQYF	TGCGCCAGCAGCACCGGGACAGGCGTCTACGAGCAGTACTTC
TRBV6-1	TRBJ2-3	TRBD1	CASPGQGSADTQYF	TGTGCCAGCCCAGGACAGGGCAGCGCAGATACGCAGTATTTT
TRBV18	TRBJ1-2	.	CASSLSGGDGYTF	TGTGCCAGCTCACTGTCAGGAGGGGATGGCTACACCTTC